This entry concerns a single T cell receptor (beta chain). Its specificity is not known. Clones were read by immunoSEQ multiplex PCR, and TCRdb kept only the in-frame ones, dropping some. Altogether some 2.4 million clones are present, over 85% being singletons, with the ten largest covering approximately 0.35%. The J segment lost 0 bases and the V segment lost 3 bases, leaving 8 bases of the junction unmatched. CDR3 length: 17 residues. Looked up from germline, CDR1 is KGHSH and CDR2 is LQKENI. The data stem from a study of shared clonotypes between healthy human individuals. Findings and caveats of the study: Several donors held about 5% of naive CD4 clonotypes in common.

Naive CD4+ cells were CD45RA-selected; the remaining cells were memory. The chain recombines TRBV18 with TRBJ1-3, with TRBD1 matching over 7 bases. Material for sequencing was naive CD4+ T cells from PBMCs. Subset described: CD45RA+ positively selected. The clonotype originates from a man aged 18-30 years in good health. Some clones in this sample may be carry-over from other donors' samples. Written as DNA, the CDR3 is TGTGCCAGCTCACCCCGGACAGGTGGAGACTCTGGAAACACCATATATTTT. Protein product: CASSPRTGGDSGNTIYF.